This T cell receptor beta chain was sequenced during a study of regulatory T cells in long-lasting Graves disease. Notes on the study in general: Persistent disease was characterized by preferential usage of TRBV28, TRBJ1-2 and TRBJ2-5.

This clonotype was seen a handful of times. The antigen is unknown. This sample's time point: newly diagnosed GD, antithyroid drugs for less than 3 months. Generation of the TCR library employed RNA extracted from PBMCs. According to the study, TCR beta libraries were built with iRepertoire HTBI primers and CDR3-region Arm-PCR. TCRdb itself ran the multiplex PCR reads through MiXCR, one entry per CDR3 protein. The sample lists fewer than 550,000 distinct CDR3 sequences, around 15% occurring once. Germline V lookup: CDR1 SNHLY, CDR2 FYNNEI. The trim removed 3 bases at V and 7 bases at J, leaving 1 base unmatched. CDR3 length: 12 amino acids. In addition, the sample was reused for a study of T cells in Graves' hyperthyroidism and ophthalmopathy. That paper notes: Most expanded thyroid clonotypes above 0.001 also appeared in blood.

The TCR originated in a woman aged 35 to 60 with Graves disease. The input for sequencing was peripheral blood mononuclear cells (PBMCs), taken at new diagnosis, from a patient treated with antithyroid drugs. The chain couples TRBV2 to TRBJ2-3, with 7 positions matching TRBD2. The CDR3 DNA reads TGTGCCAGCAGTGAGGGGGGGAATACGCAGTATTTT. It translates to CASSEGGNTQYF.